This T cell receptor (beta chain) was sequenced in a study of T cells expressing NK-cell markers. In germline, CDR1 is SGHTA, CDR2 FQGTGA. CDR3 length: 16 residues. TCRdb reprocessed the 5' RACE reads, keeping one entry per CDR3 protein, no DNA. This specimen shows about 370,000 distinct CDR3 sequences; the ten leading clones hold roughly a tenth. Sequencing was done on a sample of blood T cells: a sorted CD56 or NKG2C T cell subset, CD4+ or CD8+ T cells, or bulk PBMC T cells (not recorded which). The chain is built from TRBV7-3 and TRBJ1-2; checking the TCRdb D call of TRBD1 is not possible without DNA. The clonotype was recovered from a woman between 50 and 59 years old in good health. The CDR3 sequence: CASSPWGQTGPDGYTF.